This T cell receptor (beta chain) was profiled in a study of cytomegalovirus exposure and HLA in healthy donors. Method: immunoSEQ multiplex PCR; TCRdb's copy keeps in-frame clones and lacks some. The table includes about 160,000 clones, approximately 89% detected once. This CDR3 spans 14 amino acids. V lost 3 bases and J lost 2, with 11 bases in between. Germline CDR1 MGHRA, CDR2 YSYEKL. The TCR was taken from a man aged 18 to 30 in good health and CMV-seropositive. The specimen was PBMCs. V and J are TRBV4-1 and TRBJ2-7; the D gene is possibly TRBD2 (6 bases). CDR3 loop: CASSQAGPPYEQYF. The CDR3 region has the DNA TGCGCCAGCAGCCAGGCGGGACCCCCCTACGAGCAGTACTTC.